Reported below is one TCR beta chain. The antigen remains undetermined. Naive CD8 cells lacked CD45RO, underwent positive selection for CCR7 and left out terminally differentiated effector memory CD45RA+ cells. This sample is part of a study of shared clonotypes between healthy human individuals. Study findings and constraints: Naive subsets typically showed greater estimated richness than memory subsets.

Clones were sequenced by immunoSEQ multiplex PCR, and TCRdb holds only the in-frame ones, with some missing. The profile shows about 2 million clones, about 95% of them singletons. CDR3 length: 18 residues. V was trimmed by 0 bases and J by 0 bases, leaving 14 bases between them. This TCR derives from a young man in good health. V usage is TRBV23-1 and J usage is TRBJ1-4, with D perhaps TRBD1 (5 bases). TRBV23-1 is an ORF, with its function uncertain. Sequenced sample: naive CD8+ T cells sorted from blood. CDR3 DNA sequence: TGCGCCAGCAGTCAATCCTCTAAGGGACGGTCAACTAATGAAAAACTGTTTTTT. It yields the protein CASSQSSKGRSTNEKLFF.